Shown below are 25 T cell receptor beta chains from a single sample sequenced in a study of blood T cell repertoires in COVID-19. Assay: immunoSEQ multiplex PCR; the TCRdb copy retains only in-frame clones and omits some. The sample consists of 110,000 to 150,000 clones, roughly 82% of them appearing once. Material: peripheral blood. These receptors originate from a man between 60 and 70 years old with active or convalescent COVID-19.

The chain has TRBV7-9 and TRBJ1-4, with 7 bases lining up with TRBD1. V shed 5 bases, J shed 7 bases, and the junction held 19 bases outside the gene matches. CDR3 size: 18 residues. The germline V gene has CDR1 SEHNR and CDR2 FQNEAQ (reference sequence). The CDR3 nucleotides read TGTGCCAGCAGCCCCACGTCCGGGACAGAGCCTCCGGGTGAAAAACTGTTTTTT. Translated: CASSPTSGTEPPGEKLFF.

This chain connects TRBV7-8 to TRBJ1-2, with 9 nucleotides matching TRBD1. The V and J ends lost 1 base and 4 bases, in that order; junction bases with no gene match: 7. From germline, CDR1 is SGHVS and CDR2 FQNEAQ. The CDR3 is 16 residues long. CDR3 loop: CASSLEGTGMGYGYTF. The DNA for the CDR3 is TGTGCCAGCAGCTTAGAGGGGACAGGGATGGGCTATGGCTACACCTTC.

The chain has TRBV19 and TRBJ2-1, with 9 bases identical to TRBD2. With 1 base clipped from V and 4 bases from J, the junction kept 11 bases outside the gene matches. CDR1 LNHDA and CDR2 SQIVND come from the germline V gene (reference sequence). This CDR3 region has 18 residues. The CDR3 is CASSIAQILAGPYNEQFF. As DNA, the CDR3 is TGTGCCAGTAGTATAGCCCAAATTCTAGCGGGACCGTACAATGAGCAGTTCTTC.

V and J are TRBV5-5 and TRBJ1-1, with 9 bases lining up with TRBD1. V gave up 4 bases and J gave up 2 bases; unmatched junction bases: 6. Germline V gene lookup returns CDR1 SGHKS and CDR2 YYEKEE (reference sequence). The CDR3 is 15 amino acids. CDR3 in DNA: TGTGCCAGCAGCGCCCCGGACAGGGGAAACACTGAAGCTTTCTTT. This codes for CASSAPDRGNTEAFF.

CDR3 residues: CASSGGSFGYTF. The CDR3 coding sequence is TGTGCCAGCAGTGGGGGGTCCTTTGGCTACACCTTC. V usage is TRBV6-2 or TRBV6-3 and J usage is TRBJ1-2; weak D call: TRBD1 (5 bases). The CDR3 has 12 residues. Trimming left V 5 bases short and J 7 bases short, with 11 bases between. CDR1 and CDR2 from the germline V gene are MNHEY and SVGEGT.

The chain couples TRBV30 to TRBJ2-3; 10 nucleotides agree with TRBD2. J was trimmed by 1 base and V by 7 bases; bases with no gene match: 5. In germline, CDR1 is GTSNPN, CDR2 SVGIG (reference sequence). This CDR3 spans 14 amino acids. The CDR3 DNA reads TGTGCCTTATACCTAGCGGGAGGCACAGATACGCAGTATTTT. This codes for CALYLAGGTDTQYF.

The chain employs TRBV11-2 and TRBJ1-1; the D is unclear. Deletions cut 2 bases from V and 1 base from J, with 5 bases between. There are 13 residues in the CDR3. Germline V gene sequence: CDR1 SGHAT, CDR2 FQNNGV. CDR3 in amino acids: CASSLRQNTEAFF. CDR3 nucleotides: TGTGCCAGCAGCTTAAGACAGAACACTGAAGCTTTCTTT.

V gene TRBV6-5 combines with J gene TRBJ1-2; D is ambiguous. In germline, CDR1 is MNHEY, CDR2 SVGAGI. Trimming shortened V by 0 bases and J by 8 bases, and 16 bases separated the two germline ends. The CDR3 has 15 amino acids. CDR3 nucleotide sequence: TGTGCCAGCAGTTACTCCGGGAACCCATCGAGGGGCTACACCTTC. This gives the protein CASSYSGNPSRGYTF.

The chain combines TRBV7-9 with TRBJ2-2; 9 positions agree with TRBD1. CDR3 length: 16 amino acids. From germline, CDR1 is SEHNR and CDR2 FQNEAQ (reference sequence). The V gene end was trimmed by 3 bases and the J gene end by 2 bases; junction bases not matched to a gene: 4. CDR3 sequence (DNA): TGTGCCAGCAGCTTCTACAGGGGGCCAAACACCGGGGAGCTGTTTTTT. This translates into CASSFYRGPNTGELFF.

The table lists this clone with a few counts. The gene calls are TRBV27 and TRBJ2-2; 9 nucleotides align to TRBD1. This CDR3 has 14 amino acids. The ends lost 3 bases at V and 6 bases at J; junction bases unmatched: 2. Germline CDR1 MNHEY, CDR2 SMNVEV (reference sequence). The CDR3 DNA reads as TGTGCCAGCAGTTTGACAGGGGGGGCCGGGGAGCTGTTTTTT. The encoded protein is CASSLTGGAGELFF.

The chain combines TRBV19 with TRBJ1-3; D unclear. The CDR3 is 16 amino acids. Trimming took off 3 bases at V and 2 bases at J, with 14 bases between the two ends. The germline CDR1 and CDR2 sequences are LNHDA and SQIVND (reference sequence). The chain's CDR3 is CASSIRDNQPGNTIYF. Here the CDR3 DNA reads TGTGCCAGTAGTATTCGAGACAACCAACCTGGAAACACCATATATTTT.

The V call is TRBV7-2, the J call TRBJ2-1; tentatively, D is TRBD2 (5 bases). V was cut by 3 bases and J by 6 bases, with 9 bases left in between. Germline loops: CDR1 SGHTA, CDR2 FQGNSA. The CDR3 extends over 13 amino acids. The CDR3 nucleotides are TGTGCCAGCAGCTTGGACTCCCCCAATGAGCAGTTCTTC. This encodes CASSLDSPNEQFF. The full variable domain, rest sourced from reference TRBV7-2 and TRBJ2-1, is GAGVSQSPSNKVTEKGKDVELRCDPISGHTALYWYRQSLGQGLEFLIYFQGNSAPDKSGLPSDRFSAERTGGSVSTLTIQRTQQEDSAVYLCASSLDSPNEQFFGPGTRLTVL.

The V call is TRBV5-1, the J call TRBJ2-3; 8 positions match TRBD2. Germline assignment: CDR1 SGHRS and CDR2 YFSETQ. There are 15 residues in the CDR3. The J segment lost 3 bases and the V segment lost 4 bases, leaving 7 bases of the junction unmatched. This CDR3 is CASSGGLGATDTQYF. CDR3 nucleotides: TGCGCCAGCAGCGGGGGACTAGGGGCGACAGATACGCAGTATTTT.

This clone was found a few times. CDR3 loop: CASSPGTVGSPQHF. The CDR3 DNA sequence: TGTGCCAGCAGCCCCGGGACAGTAGGATCGCCCCAGCATTTT. The chain recombines TRBV14 with TRBJ1-5; 7 nucleotides match TRBD1. J was trimmed by 9 bases and V by 4 bases; bases with no gene match: 9. The V gene's germline CDR1 is SGHDN and CDR2 FVKESK. CDR3 length: 14 amino acids.

The chain couples TRBV19 to TRBJ1-5; D remains unclear. Trimming stripped 3 bases from V and 4 bases from J, with 13 bases between. This CDR3 is 15 amino acids long. Germline lookup yields CDR1 LNHDA and CDR2 SQIVND (reference sequence). This chain's CDR3 is CASSIRPRTNQPQHF. CDR3 bases: TGTGCCAGTAGTATCCGCCCTAGAACAAATCAGCCCCAGCATTTT.

This chain connects TRBV2 to TRBJ2-5, with D maybe TRBD2 (7 bases). The CDR3 has 12 amino acids. Trimming left V 8 bases short and J 6 bases short, with 13 bases between. Germline V gene sequence: CDR1 SNHLY, CDR2 FYNNEI. In DNA form, the CDR3 reads TGTGCCAGCGGGGGGGGGCCTCAGACCCAGTACTTC. Its translation is CASGGGPQTQYF.

V and J are TRBV19 and TRBJ1-3; 7 bases are a match to TRBD1. CDR1 and CDR2 from the germline V gene are LNHDA and SQIVND (reference sequence). This CDR3 has 12 residues. Unmatched junction bases numbered 4, after V lost 7 bases and J lost 7 bases. CDR3: CASKKQGNTIYF. CDR3 bases: TGTGCCAGTAAAAAACAGGGGAACACCATATATTTT.

By share of the sample, this clone is medium-sized. This chain joins TRBV12-5 and TRBJ1-5; 7 bases map to TRBD1. Unmatched junction bases numbered 8, after V lost 6 bases and J lost 6 bases. CDR1 is LGHNT and CDR2 is FRNRAP in the germline V gene. CDR3 length equals 14 residues. The CDR3 coding sequence is TGTGCTAGTGGCCCGACAGGGTATAGTCAGCCCCAGCATTTT. It specifies CASGPTGYSQPQHF.

The rearrangement links TRBV15 to TRBJ2-7, with D maybe TRBD2 (6 bases). Germline CDR1 reads LNHNV; CDR2 reads YYDKDF (reference sequence). The CDR3 is made up of 15 amino acids. V was trimmed by 3 bases and J by 5 bases, leaving 17 bases between them. The CDR3 reads CATSSGRLPGDEQYV. The CDR3 DNA is TGTGCCACCAGCAGTGGAAGACTCCCGGGGGACGAGCAGTACGTC.

The chain is built from TRBV30 and TRBJ1-1; 7 nucleotides match TRBD1. The V and J ends lost 0 bases and 0 bases, in that order; junction bases with no gene match: 1. Germline values: CDR1 GTSNPN, CDR2 SVGIG (reference sequence). The CDR3 contains 14 residues. The CDR3 is CAWSVGTVNTEAFF. The CDR3 coding sequence is TGTGCCTGGAGTGTTGGGACAGTGAACACTGAAGCTTTCTTT. The whole variable domain, remainder taken from reference TRBV30 and TRBJ1-1, is SQTIHQWPATLVQPVGSPLSLECTVEGTSNPNLYWYRQAAGRGLQLLFYSVGIGQISSEVPQNLSASRPQDRQFILSSKKLLLSDSGFYLCAWSVGTVNTEAFFGQGTRLTVV.

The chain uses TRBV11-3 and TRBJ1-1; unclear D gene. Deletions cut 4 bases from V and 1 base from J, with 16 bases between. CDR3 length equals 16 residues. The V gene's germline CDR1 is SGHNT and CDR2 YENEEA. CDR3 coding DNA: TGTGCCAGCAGCTCCCCCCGACAACCAAGGAACACTGAAGCTTTCTTT. It is translated as CASSSPRQPRNTEAFF.

This clone has a handful of counts. The chain combines TRBV11-2 with TRBJ2-3, with 7 bases aligning to TRBD2. CDR1 and CDR2 (germline): SGHAT, FQNNGV. The CDR3 sequence is 16 residues long. J was trimmed by 5 bases and V by 7 bases; bases with no gene match: 15. CDR3 bases: TGTGCCAGCACCACGGATTCTAGCGGTTATTTAGATACGCAGTATTTT. It specifies CASTTDSSGYLDTQYF.

The chain uses TRBV29-1 and TRBJ1-5; tentatively, D is TRBD1 (6 bases). The CDR3 runs to 13 residues. V gave up 4 bases and J gave up 4 bases, with 11 bases separating them. Germline values: CDR1 SQVTM, CDR2 ANQGSEA. DNA for the CDR3: TGCAGCGTTGCTCAGGGGCCGAATCAGCCCCAGCATTTT. Translation gives CSVAQGPNQPQHF.

This sequence joins TRBV6-5 and TRBJ1-4; no clear D. The length of the CDR3 is 13 residues. Germline V lookup: CDR1 MNHEY, CDR2 SVGAGI. V lost 7 bases to trimming and J lost 0 bases, with 6 bases between them. The CDR3 spells CASKPTTNEKLFF. The CDR3 DNA sequence: TGTGCCAGCAAGCCTACAACTAATGAAAAACTGTTTTTT.

This chain uses TRBV5-1 with TRBJ2-3, with a possible D match to TRBD2 (6 bases). This CDR3 is built from 14 residues. Germline loops: CDR1 SGHRS, CDR2 YFSETQ. Trimming removed 3 bases at V and 3 bases at J, with 11 bases between. The chain's CDR3 is CASSSSSATDTQYF. The CDR3 DNA reads TGCGCCAGCAGCTCTTCTAGCGCAACAGATACGCAGTATTTT.